The 16 T cell receptor beta chains given below trace back to one sample, sequenced in a study of blood T cell repertoires in COVID-19. TCRdb's copy holds only in-frame clones and misses some; the assay was immunoSEQ multiplex PCR. The sample lists about 190,000 clones; 82% were seen once. The sample comprised peripheral blood. The receptors stem from a woman between 25 and 40 years old with acute or convalescent COVID-19.

The chain links TRBV2 to TRBJ1-5; maybe TRBD1 (6 bases). Germline loops: CDR1 SNHLY, CDR2 FYNNEI. Trimming shortened V by 6 bases and J by 4 bases, and 16 bases separated the two germline ends. The length of the CDR3 is 15 residues. CDR3 sequence: CASSITGNSNQPQHF. CDR3 nucleotide sequence: TGTGCCAGCAGCATAACAGGGAATAGTAATCAGCCCCAGCATTTT.

The V and J genes are TRBV19 and TRBJ2-1, with 8 nucleotides matching TRBD1. The ends lost 3 bases at V and 7 bases at J; junction bases unmatched: 32. The CDR3 totals 23 residues. The germline CDR1 and CDR2 sequences are LNHDA and SQIVND (reference sequence). CDR3 amino acids: CASSIPDRVREEVAGIGTNEQFF. As DNA, the CDR3 is TGTGCCAGTAGTATTCCGGACAGGGTTCGAGAAGAGGTCGCGGGTATTGGTACGAATGAGCAGTTCTTC.

This CDR3 is CASSQEAGPYNEQFF. In DNA form, the CDR3 reads TGTGCCAGCAGCCAAGAGGCAGGTCCCTACAATGAGCAGTTCTTC. The chain combines TRBV14 with TRBJ2-1; D is ambiguous. This CDR3 is 15 amino acids long. Trimming pared 0 bases from V and 2 bases from J, leaving 8 bases between. Germline values: CDR1 SGHDN, CDR2 FVKESK.

The J gene is TRBJ2-3, the V gene TRBV6-2 or TRBV6-3; D remains unclear. Per germline, CDR1 MNHEY and CDR2 SVGEGT. V shed 3 bases and J shed 1 base, with 8 bases lying between them. This CDR3 is 14 amino acids long. CDR3 DNA sequence: TGTGCCAGCAGTTATGGGCAGGGCACAGATACGCAGTATTTT. Translating it yields CASSYGQGTDTQYF.

The rearrangement links TRBV28 to TRBJ2-1; unclear D gene. The germline gives CDR1 MDHEN, CDR2 SYDVKM. There are 12 residues in the CDR3. Trimming removed 4 bases at V and 7 bases at J, with 8 bases between. Here the CDR3 DNA reads TGTGCCAGCAGTTCCCCGAGGAATGAGCAGTTCTTC. It yields the protein CASSSPRNEQFF.

The genes are TRBV13 and TRBJ2-7; TRBD2 matches 9 bases. From germline, CDR1 is PRHDT and CDR2 FYEKMQ (reference sequence). Trimming removed 6 bases from V and 4 bases from J; junction bases left unmatched: 10. This CDR3 is built from 15 residues. The CDR3 bases are TGTGCCAGCAGGGAGCGGGGGGCACTGGGGTACGAGCAGTACTTC. Its translation: CASRERGALGYEQYF.

CDR3 bases: TGTGCCAGCAGCTCTGCGTGGGACAGGAACCACGAGCAGTACTTC. Translated, it gives CASSSAWDRNHEQYF. This chain connects TRBV11-2 to TRBJ2-7; TRBD1 agrees at 8 bases. The germline V gene encodes CDR1 SGHAT and CDR2 FQNNGV. The CDR3 sequence is 15 residues long. V shed 4 bases, J shed 5 bases, and the junction held 10 bases outside the gene matches. The full variable domain, with the rest looked up from reference TRBV11-2 and TRBJ2-7, is EAGVAQSPRYKIIEKRQSVAFWCNPISGHATLYWYQQILGQGPKLLIQFQNNGVVDDSQLPKDRFSAERLKGVDSTLKIQPAKLEDSAVYLCASSSAWDRNHEQYFGPGTRLTVT.

CDR3 loop: CSAPDNSPLHF. CDR3 nucleotide sequence: TGCAGTGCTCCGGATAATTCACCCCTCCACTTT. The rearrangement links TRBV20-1 to TRBJ1-6; D ambiguous. V was cut by 5 bases and J by 5 bases, with 4 bases left in between. This CDR3 comprises 11 residues. The germline gives CDR1 DFQATT, CDR2 SNEGSKA (reference sequence).

V usage is TRBV27 and J usage is TRBJ1-4; TRBD1 matches 7 bases. The CDR3 covers 14 residues. In germline, CDR1 is MNHEY, CDR2 SMNVEV (reference sequence). The V and J ends lost 5 bases and 4 bases, in that order; junction bases with no gene match: 4. The DNA of the CDR3 is TGTGCCAGCAGTACCGGGACAGATAATGAAAAACTGTTTTTT. This gives the protein CASSTGTDNEKLFF.

The chain is built from TRBV6-6 and TRBJ1-6; D might be TRBD1 (6 bases). Germline lookup yields CDR1 MNHNY and CDR2 SVGAGI (reference sequence). This CDR3 has 13 residues. V lost 8 bases to trimming and J lost 7 bases, with 12 bases between them. CDR3 loop: CASFRQANSPLHF. DNA of the CDR3: TGTGCCAGCTTTCGACAGGCAAATTCACCCCTCCACTTT.

This clone appeared a single time. The chain joins TRBV20-1 to TRBJ1-4, with TRBD1 as a possible D gene (5 bases). The CDR3 runs 14 residues. Germline V CDR1 and CDR2: DFQATT, SNEGSKA (reference sequence). V lost 3 bases and J lost 8, with 16 bases in between. CDR3 loop: CSASITGLSEKLFF. Here the CDR3 DNA reads TGCAGTGCTAGTATAACAGGTCTGAGCGAAAAACTGTTTTTT.

The CDR3 protein is CASSYPGFYEQYF. In nucleotides, the CDR3 is TGTGCCAGCAGTTACCCAGGGTTTTACGAGCAGTACTTC. This sequence joins TRBV6-2 or TRBV6-3 and TRBJ2-7, with a possible D match to TRBD1 (5 bases). Germline CDR1 and CDR2: MNHEY and SVGEGT. V gave up 2 bases and J gave up 4 bases, with 9 bases separating them. The CDR3 covers 13 residues.

The genes are TRBV9 and TRBJ1-1; TRBD1 might be the D (5 bases). V shed 2 bases and J shed 4 bases, with 9 bases lying between them. From germline, CDR1 is SGDLS and CDR2 YYNGEE. This CDR3 contains 13 residues. CDR3 nucleotide sequence: TGTGCCAGCAGCGTCTCAGGGCTCACTGAAGCTTTCTTT. Protein: CASSVSGLTEAFF. Full variable domain (outside the CDR3, taken from reference TRBV9 and TRBJ1-1): DSGVTQTPKHLITATGQRVTLRCSPRSGDLSVYWYQQSLDQGLQFLIQYYNGEERAKGNILERFSAQQFPDLHSELNLSSLELGDSALYFCASSVSGLTEAFFGQGTRLTVV.

Here the CDR3 reads CAWSLGYRVVEKLFF. CDR3 sequence (DNA): TGTGCCTGGAGTTTGGGCTACAGGGTGGTTGAAAAACTGTTTTTT. This chain connects TRBV30 to TRBJ1-4, with a tentative D call TRBD1 (6 bases). Trimming removed 2 bases at V and 7 bases at J, with 17 bases between. CDR3 length: 15 residues. Germline CDR1 and CDR2: GTSNPN and SVGIG (reference sequence).

This sequence joins TRBV3-1 (or the pseudogene TRBV3-2) and TRBJ2-5, with 7 nucleotides matching TRBD1. J lost 2 bases, V lost 7 bases, and 10 bases had no gene match. This CDR3 is 15 amino acids long. Per germline, CDR1 LGHDT and CDR2 YNNKEL (reference sequence). DNA of the CDR3: TGTGCCAGCAACCGTGCCGGGACAGTACAAGAGACCCAGTACTTC. Its protein is CASNRAGTVQETQYF.

The genes are TRBV5-1 and TRBJ2-7, with D possibly being TRBD2 (6 bases). V lost 0 bases, J lost 6 bases, and 7 bases lay in between. The CDR3 extends over 12 amino acids. Germline V CDR1 and CDR2: SGHRS, YFSETQ. The CDR3 sequence is CASSLGRAEQYF. In nucleotides, the CDR3 is TGCGCCAGCAGCTTGGGGAGGGCCGAGCAGTACTTC.